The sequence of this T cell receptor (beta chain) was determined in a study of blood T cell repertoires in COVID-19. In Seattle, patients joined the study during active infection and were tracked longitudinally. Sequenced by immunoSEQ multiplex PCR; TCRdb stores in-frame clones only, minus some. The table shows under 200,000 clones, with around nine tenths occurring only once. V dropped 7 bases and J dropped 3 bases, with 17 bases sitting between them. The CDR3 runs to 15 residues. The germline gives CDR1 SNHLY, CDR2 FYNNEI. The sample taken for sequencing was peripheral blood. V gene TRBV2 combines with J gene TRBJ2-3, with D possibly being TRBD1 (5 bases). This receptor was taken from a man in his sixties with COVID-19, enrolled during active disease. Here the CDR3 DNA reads TGTGCCAGCAAGAAGGACACCCTTGGAACAGATACGCAGTATTTT. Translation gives CASKKDTLGTDTQYF. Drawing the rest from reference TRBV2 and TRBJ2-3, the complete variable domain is EPEVTQTPSHQVTQMGQEVILRCVPISNHLYFYWYRQILGQKVEFLVSFYNNEISEKSEIFDDQFSVERPDGSNFTLKIRSTKLEDSAMYFCASKKDTLGTDTQYFGPGTRLTVL.